Listed below are T cell receptor beta chains from one sample, sequenced in a study of T cell repertoires in ileal Crohn's disease. Profiling relied on immunoSEQ multiplex PCR, and the TCRdb table lists in-frame clones only, not all of them. The table includes 16,000 or so clones, more than 85% detected once. The sample taken for sequencing was ileal tissue. Receptors originate from an adult with Crohn's disease. Each CDR3 is given with its conserved first and last residue.

TRBV29-1 CSGLGQGGNTEAFF
TRBV6-6 CASSDREPGANVLTF
TRBV11-2 CASSARGARTQYF
TRBV7-2 CASSLRTDYEQYF
TRBV5-4 CASSFEGNQPQHF
TRBV21-1 CASSARGGPPINSGNTIYF
TRBV6-5 CASTSGSSGNTIYF
TRBV19 CASSLEGSGANVLTF
TRBV7-2 CASSPPGFTQYF
TRBV28 CASSGQYEKLFF
TRBV6-5 CASSRDLAYEQYF
TRBV5-4 CASSATSGGVRGAKNIQYF
TRBV2 CASSEGQGSPYEQYF
TRBV7-3 CASSPTGTYSYEQYF
TRBV6-1 CASRSSSYEQYF
TRBV14 CASSPQGRGGYTF
TRBV19 CASTAGSNQPQHF
TRBV7-2 CASSLVVGSNQPQHF
TRBV6-6 CASSPRTGRANQPQHF
TRBV2 CASSPDRDSPLHF
TRBV6-4 CARKDRGHFEQYF
TRBV25-1 CASSESVPSYNSPLHF
TRBV5-1 CASSDSPYEQYF
TRBV18 CASSPGTVSGKATNEKLFF
TRBV7-3 CASSSNIYTEAFF
TRBV6-5 CASRTGQSTIYF
TRBV6-5 CASRTSGGPGEQFF